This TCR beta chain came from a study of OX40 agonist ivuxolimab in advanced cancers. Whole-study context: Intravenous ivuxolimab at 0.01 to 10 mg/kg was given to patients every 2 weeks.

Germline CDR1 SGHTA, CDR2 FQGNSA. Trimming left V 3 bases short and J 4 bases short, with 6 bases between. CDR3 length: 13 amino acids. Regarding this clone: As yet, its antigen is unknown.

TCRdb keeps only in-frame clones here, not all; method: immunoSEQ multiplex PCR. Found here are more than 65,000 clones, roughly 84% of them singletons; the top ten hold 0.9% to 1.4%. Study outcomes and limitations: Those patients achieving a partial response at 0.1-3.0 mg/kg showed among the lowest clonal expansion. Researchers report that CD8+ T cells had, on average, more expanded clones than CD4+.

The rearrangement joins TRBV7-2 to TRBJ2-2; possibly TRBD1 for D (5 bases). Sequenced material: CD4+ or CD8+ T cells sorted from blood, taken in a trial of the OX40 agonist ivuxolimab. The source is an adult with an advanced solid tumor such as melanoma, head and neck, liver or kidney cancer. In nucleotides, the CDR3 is TGTGCCAGCAGCTTTCAGGGCACCGGGGAGCTGTTTTTT. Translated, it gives CASSFQGTGELFF.